These 11 T cell receptor beta chains share one sample of origin, sequenced in a study of CD8 T cells in ankylosing spondylitis. TCRdb analysed the 5' RACE reads with MiXCR anew, one entry per CDR3 protein. This table has some 92,000 distinct CDR3 sequences, approximately 30% appearing once. Specimen: blood, either unsorted or a sorted T cell fraction (not recorded which). All receptors come from a male donor with ankylosing spondylitis or in good health (not recorded which).

This clonotype was counted ten times or more. The chain employs TRBV11-2 and TRBJ2-1; 10 nucleotides agree with TRBD2. The ends lost 2 bases at V and 7 bases at J; junction bases unmatched: 14. Germline assignment: CDR1 SGHAT and CDR2 FQNNGV. CDR3 size: 18 residues. This chain's CDR3 is CASSLYLGPSGSMNEQFF. Written as DNA, the CDR3 is TGTGCCAGCAGCTTATATTTGGGGCCTAGCGGGAGTATGAATGAGCAGTTCTTC.

The J gene is TRBJ1-2, the V gene TRBV7-2; tentative D call: TRBD1 (6 bases). Per germline, CDR1 SGHTA and CDR2 FQGNSA. The ends were cut back, 2 bases at V and 8 bases at J, with 18 bases in the middle. This CDR3 has 15 amino acids. In DNA, the CDR3 is TGTGCCAGCAGCTTACGCGGACAGAGCCGCCGCGGCTACACCTTC. Its protein product is CASSLRGQSRRGYTF.

The V call is TRBV5-1, the J call TRBJ2-1; 7 bases agree with TRBD2. Germline assignment: CDR1 SGHRS and CDR2 YFSETQ. This CDR3 contains 17 residues. With 0 bases clipped from V and 1 base from J, the junction kept 7 bases outside the gene matches. The CDR3 DNA sequence: TGCGCCAGCAGCTTGGGACAAGCGGGGAGGTCCTACAATGAGCAGTTCTTC. As protein: CASSLGQAGRSYNEQFF.

This clonotype was picked up many times. The V and J genes are TRBV7-9 and TRBJ1-1; TRBD1 aligns across 7 bases. Germline V gene data show CDR1 as SEHNR and CDR2 as FQNEAQ (reference sequence). This CDR3 region has 13 residues. V lost 5 bases and J lost 1; bases outside the gene matches: 1. The CDR3 region is CASSRQGNTEAFF. The CDR3 bases are TGTGCCAGCAGCCGACAGGGGAACACTGAAGCTTTCTTT.

Only a few counts were recorded for this clonotype. This chain connects TRBV5-1 to TRBJ2-1, with D hard to call. Per the germline V gene, CDR1 is SGHRS and CDR2 is YFSETQ. The CDR3 sequence is 14 residues long. V shed 0 bases and J shed 7 bases, with 11 bases lying between them. For the CDR3, the DNA is TGCGCCAGCAGCTTGGCCGTAGTTGCAAATGAGCAGTTCTTC. This sequence encodes CASSLAVVANEQFF. Full variable domain (missing parts from reference TRBV5-1 and TRBJ2-1): KAGVTQTPRYLIKTRGQQVTLSCSPISGHRSVSWYQQTPGQGLQFLFEYFSETQRNKGNFPGRFSGRQFSNSRSEMNVSTLELGDSALYLCASSLAVVANEQFFGPGTRLTVL.

The rearrangement joins TRBV7-3 to TRBJ1-6, with TRBD1 matching 7 bases. Germline CDR1 reads SGHTA; CDR2 reads FQGTGA. The V gene end was trimmed by 5 bases and the J gene end by 7 bases; junction bases not matched to a gene: 5. The length of the CDR3 is 14 residues. CDR3 region: CASSPGTVNSPLHF. In DNA form, the CDR3 reads TGTGCCAGCAGCCCCGGGACAGTAAATTCACCCCTCCACTTT.

The chain combines TRBV12-3 or TRBV12-4 with TRBJ2-3, with D perhaps TRBD1 (6 bases). CDR3 length: 18 amino acids. V gave up 2 bases and J gave up 1 base, with 19 bases separating them. The CDR3 reads CASSLFRDTSLGTDTQYF. CDR3 bases: TGTGCCAGCAGTTTATTTCGGGACACGTCGTTGGGCACAGATACGCAGTATTTT.

The chain employs TRBV20-1 and TRBJ2-1; the match to TRBD2 covers 9 bases. The CDR3 length is 18 residues. Losses at the gene ends were 6 bases for V and 4 bases for J; bases not matched to a gene: 19. Looked up from germline, CDR1 is DFQATT and CDR2 is SNEGSKA (reference sequence). CDR3 residues: CSALSGTSPVSGYNEQFF. The CDR3 DNA is TGCAGTGCCTTATCCGGGACTAGCCCGGTGAGCGGATACAATGAGCAGTTCTTC.

This clonotype appeared many times. The chain carries TRBV5-1 and TRBJ1-4; D is possibly TRBD1 (5 bases). V was clipped by 4 bases and J by 6 bases, with 13 bases between them. Germline-derived CDR1 and CDR2 are SGHRS and YFSETQ. CDR3 length equals 14 residues. The CDR3 loop is CASSKRGGDEKLFF. The CDR3 coding sequence is TGCGCCAGCAGCAAGAGGGGTGGGGATGAAAAACTGTTTTTT.

This clonotype was counted a few times. This sequence joins TRBV5-1 and TRBJ2-3, with 7 bases fitting TRBD2. Germline values: CDR1 SGHRS, CDR2 YFSETQ. The V gene end was trimmed by 4 bases and the J gene end by 2 bases; junction bases not matched to a gene: 10. The CDR3 runs to 16 residues. This CDR3 is CASSRRLAANTDTQYF. CDR3 DNA: TGCGCCAGCAGCCGCCGGCTAGCGGCTAACACAGATACGCAGTATTTT.

This clonotype appeared a few times. This chain joins TRBV20-1 and TRBJ2-7, with 11 positions matching TRBD2. CDR1 is DFQATT, CDR2 SNEGSKA, per germline (reference sequence). V gave up 3 bases and J gave up 2 bases; unmatched junction bases: 3. This CDR3 comprises 14 residues. CDR3 nucleotide sequence: TGCAGTGCTAGTGTTAGCGGGAGGGCCTACGAGCAGTACTTC. It specifies CSASVSGRAYEQYF.